The present T cell receptor (beta chain) was sequenced within a study of long-term antiretroviral therapy in people with HIV. At the level of the study: Some samples came about a decade before the 2015 immediate-ART recommendation, and these were the earliest. Whole-study findings and limits: Data on ART adherence, viral resistance or therapy changes were unavailable. ART was followed by higher diversity that remained below transplant donor controls.

The assay, immunoSEQ v3.0, was run at survey level. Per sample, sequencing targeted roughly 40,000-50,000 T-cell genomes. Here immunoSEQ multiplex PCR was the method, and the copy in TCRdb shows in-frame clones only, minus some. Of roughly 17,000 clones listed, 70% to 85% are singletons. Concerning this clone: The antigen is unknown.

Source: unsorted PBMCs, taken 2.1 years after starting antiretroviral therapy. The clonotype was recovered from a man in his forties with HIV.

The CDR3 nucleotides read TGCGCCAGCAGCCAAGATGAAAAACTGTTTTTT. It translates to CASSQDEKLFF. The chain employs TRBV4-1 and TRBJ1-4, with D unclear. With 0 bases removed from V and 7 bases from J, the gap between germline ends came to 0 bases. Germline CDR1 reads MGHRA; CDR2 reads YSYEKL. The length of the CDR3 is 11 residues.